This T cell receptor (beta chain) was observed in a study of human T cells and chemical hapten exposure (dated by TCRdb to the early 2020s). Regarding the study in general: For sensitization, 2% DPC in acetone was applied to a 2 cm by 2 cm area of upper inner arm skin. Throughout the study period of about 25 weeks, patients also received therapeutic DPC doses to the scalp every week. Patch testing on the upper back used Finn chambers containing 0.01% DPC, with scoring done after 6 days according to International Contact Dermatitis Research Group standards. Most of the patients in the cohort were female, and the cohort covered alopecia areata with under or over 50% scalp involvement, alopecia totalis and alopecia universalis. Libraries were pooled for sequencing, and variation in per-sample TCR yields was attributed mainly to small differences in library volumes within the pool. This study followed changes in the peripheral blood TCR repertoire in vivo during primary and secondary sensitization of alopecia patients to the hapten diphenylcyclopropenone (DPC). Blood samples were taken from patients before sensitization (week 0) and then at 2, 6 and about 24 weeks after DPC sensitization. For TCR sequencing, blood came from 25 to 35 alopecia patients at anywhere from one to four time points (pre-sensitization, 2, 6 and 24 weeks). What the work shows at the level of the full study, not this receptor alone: Compared with pre-sensitization or healthy control sets, expanded TCRs formed significantly more large CDR3 similarity clusters, which is consistent with antigen-driven responses. The number of TCRs above 1 in 1000 frequency did not change with DPC sensitization; there was no evidence of global repertoire structure alterations. Repeated subsampling changed both the strength of the expansion versus patch-test correlation and the threshold at which that correlation became significant. Patch test score was positively correlated with the number of PT1 expanded TCRs, with significance at thresholds 8, 16 and 32 but not at 4. Because every patient had alopecia, a presumed autoimmune disease, the patients' immune response might differ from that of healthy individuals.

The germline V gene (reference sequence) gives CDR1 as SEHNR and CDR2 as FQNEAQ. The V and J ends are trimmed by 1 base and 3 bases, leaving 9 bases between them. The CDR3 starts with the cysteine, ends with the phenylalanine, and has 14 residues. Only the CDR3 part of the read is kept: 42 bases, read in frame from the first base. This specimen's time point label, interpreted: patch test 1, 2 weeks after DPC sensitization. The meaning of the sample's treatment or condition label: therapeutic diphenylcyclopropenone sensitization with weekly scalp DPC. At each patch-test visit, blood was drawn before the patch test was applied. To be eligible, patients had to be aged 18 to 70, diagnosed with alopecia and judged suitable for DPC therapy, while pregnant patients were excluded. Total RNA was extracted from unfractionated whole blood that had been collected in Tempus Blood RNA tubes. As regards this clonotype: The target of this receptor is not known. Base-call qualities are not available, and no considerably larger clone is one nucleotide away.

Library prep was done by RACE. Instrument on record: NextSeq 500. During library preparation, unique molecular identifiers were attached to individual cDNA molecules so that TCRs could be counted quantitatively and reproducibly. For every blood RNA sample, sequencing covered both the TCR alpha and TCR beta chains. As for the original processing: A median of around 100,000 TCRs per sample was observed, with a range of 23,224 to 690,600. The Decombinator software suite was used to annotate the V, J and CDR3 of the TCR reads. Every sample was subsampled to the same number of TCRs (28,000) for the PS versus PT1 abundance plots. TCRs were defined as expanded if absent before sensitization and observed at least eight times at the 2-week time point. TCRdb applied fastp at Q25 and MiXCR to the public reads, then kept only in-frame beta chains. When rows share a CDR3 protein, they turn into one entry using the most common DNA and genes. TCRdb, not the authors, supplied the V and J calls. The sample table shows about 120,000 distinct CDR3 sequences, and roughly 13% are seen once. Of the sample, 0.92% is held by the ten largest clones.

The rearrangement joined TRBV7-9 to TRBJ2-5; the D segment may tentatively be TRBD1 or TRBD2, each giving 5 matched bases. The source was whole blood, collected in connection with sensitization to the hapten diphenylcyclopropenone (DPC). This TCR came from a man between 18 and 35 years old with alopecia areata. Some clones in this sample may be carry-over from other donors' samples. The DNA sequence reads TGTGCCAGCAGCTTAGGAGGGACGGAAGAGACCCAGTACTTC. This sequence encodes CASSLGGTEETQYF.